These 5 T cell receptor beta chains were sequenced from one sample in a study of cytomegalovirus exposure and HLA in healthy donors. The PCR employed 60 Vbeta primers together with 13 Jbeta primers. The data were produced by immunoSEQ multiplex PCR, yet TCRdb's version contains in-frame clones alone and is incomplete. The sample has some 200,000 clones, roughly 60% seen once. Sequenced: PBMCs. Source of these receptors: a man between 40 and 49 years old in good health and CMV-seronegative.

The chain employs TRBV6-6 and TRBJ2-7, with 8 bases lining up with TRBD1. The V and J ends lost 2 bases and 6 bases, in that order; junction bases with no gene match: 6. CDR1 and CDR2 (germline): MNHNY, SVGAGI (reference sequence). The CDR3 has 14 amino acids. CDR3 loop: CASSYLLTGAEQYF. In nucleotides, the CDR3 is TGTGCCAGCAGTTACCTGTTGACAGGGGCCGAGCAGTACTTC.

The chain employs TRBV5-1 and TRBJ2-7, with TRBD2 as a possible D gene (5 bases). V lost 4 bases and J lost 2, with 16 bases in between. Germline V CDR1 and CDR2: SGHRS, YFSETQ. The CDR3 has 15 amino acids. The CDR3 DNA follows: TGCGCCAGCAGCCGAGAGCAGGCAGCGGCCTACGAGCAGTACTTC. Amino acid sequence: CASSREQAAAYEQYF. Looking up the rest from reference TRBV5-1 and TRBJ2-7 gives the full variable domain: KAGVTQTPRYLIKTRGQQVTLSCSPISGHRSVSWYQQTPGQGLQFLFEYFSETQRNKGNFPGRFSGRQFSNSRSEMNVSTLELGDSALYLCASSREQAAAYEQYFGPGTRLTVT.

The chain recombines TRBV7-9 with TRBJ2-5; D might be TRBD1 (5 bases). The end of the DNA aligns better with TRBJ2-7, so the J call may be wrong. CDR3 length: 14 amino acids. The germline CDR1 and CDR2 sequences are SEHNR and FQNEAQ (reference sequence). CDR3 sequence (DNA): TGTGCCAGCAGTCCCGACAGCAACTCCTACGAGCAGTACTTC. This sequence encodes CASSPDSNSYEQYF.

V and J are TRBV5-1 and TRBJ2-1; 7 bases line up with TRBD2. The length of the CDR3 is 15 residues. Per germline, CDR1 SGHRS and CDR2 YFSETQ. With V trimmed by 4 bases and J by 9 bases, 13 bases remained unmatched. The CDR3 loop reads CASSPLGGDRGEQFF. In DNA form, the CDR3 reads TGCGCCAGCAGCCCTTTGGGGGGGGACCGCGGTGAGCAGTTCTTC.

The rearrangement links TRBV6-1 to TRBJ2-2; D perhaps matches TRBD2 (5 bases). The CDR3 length is 13 residues. With 3 bases removed from V and 8 bases from J, the gap between germline ends came to 10 bases. Germline V lookup: CDR1 MNHNS, CDR2 SASEGT. CDR3 nucleotide sequence: TGTGCCAGCAGTGAGACGGGATGGGGGGAGCTGTTTTTT. Its protein product is CASSETGWGELFF.